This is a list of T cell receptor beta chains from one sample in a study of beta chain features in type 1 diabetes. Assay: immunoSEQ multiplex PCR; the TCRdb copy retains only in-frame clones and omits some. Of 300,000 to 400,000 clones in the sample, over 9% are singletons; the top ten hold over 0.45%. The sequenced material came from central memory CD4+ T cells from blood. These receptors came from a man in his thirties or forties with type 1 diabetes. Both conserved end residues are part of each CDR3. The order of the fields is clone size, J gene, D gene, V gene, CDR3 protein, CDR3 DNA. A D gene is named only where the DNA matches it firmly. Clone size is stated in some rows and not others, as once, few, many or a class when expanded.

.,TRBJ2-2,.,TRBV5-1,CASSLGTIPTGELFF,TGCGCCAGCAGCTTGGGGACAATTCCGACCGGGGAGCTGTTTTTT
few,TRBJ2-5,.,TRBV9,CASSVVTGEGETQYF,TGTGCCAGCAGCGTAGTGACGGGAGAGGGAGAGACCCAGTACTTC
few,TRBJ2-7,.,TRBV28,CASSFQGGFYEQYF,TGTGCCAGCAGTTTCCAGGGTGGATTCTACGAGCAGTACTTC
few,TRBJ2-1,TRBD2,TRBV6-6,CASSRSSGGEQFF,TGTGCCAGCAGTAGAAGTAGCGGGGGGGAGCAGTTCTTC
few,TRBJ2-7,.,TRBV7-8,CASSLSRYEQYF,TGTGCCAGCAGCTTATCCCGCTACGAGCAGTACTTC
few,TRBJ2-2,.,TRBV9,CASSVGLVRSSNTGELFF,TGTGCCAGCAGCGTAGGTCTGGTACGGAGCTCTAACACCGGGGAGCTGTTTTTT
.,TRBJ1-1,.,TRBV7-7,CASSTQPDTEAFF,TGTGCCAGCAGCACGCAGCCGGACACTGAAGCTTTCTTT
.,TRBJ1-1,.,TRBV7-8,CASSGGPMNTEAFF,TGTGCCAGCAGCGGCGGACCGATGAACACTGAAGCTTTCTTT
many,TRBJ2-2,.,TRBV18,CASSRGNTGELFF,TGTGCCAGCTCACGAGGGAACACCGGGGAGCTGTTTTTT
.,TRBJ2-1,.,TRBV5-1,CASSFGGSSYNEQFF,TGCGCCAGCAGCTTTGGGGGGAGCTCCTACAATGAGCAGTTCTTC
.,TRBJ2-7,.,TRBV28,CASSFLIYEQYF,TGTGCCAGCAGTTTCTTGATCTACGAGCAGTACTTC
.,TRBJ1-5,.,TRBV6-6,CASSYGGYQPQHF,TGTGCCAGCAGTTACGGTGGATATCAGCCCCAGCATTTT
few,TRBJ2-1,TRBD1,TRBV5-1,CASSSPDRGEYNEQFF,TGCGCCAGCAGCTCCCCGGACAGGGGGGAATACAATGAGCAGTTCTTC
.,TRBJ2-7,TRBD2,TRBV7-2,CASSSLGGRTREQYF,TGTGCCAGCAGCTCCCTCGGCGGGAGAACAAGGGAGCAGTACTTC
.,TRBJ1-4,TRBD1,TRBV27,CASGRQGAANEKLFF,TGTGCCAGCGGAAGACAGGGGGCAGCTAATGAAAAACTGTTTTTT
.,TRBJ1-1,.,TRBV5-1,CASSLMPAGDTEAFF,TGCGCCAGCAGCCTAATGCCAGCGGGGGACACTGAAGCTTTCTTT
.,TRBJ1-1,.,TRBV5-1,CASSLGAANTEAFF,TGCGCCAGCAGCTTGGGGGCGGCGAACACTGAAGCTTTCTTT
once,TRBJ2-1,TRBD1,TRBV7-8,CASSSGQANEQFF,TGTGCCAGCAGCTCAGGACAGGCCAATGAGCAGTTCTTC
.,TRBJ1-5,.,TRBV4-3,CASSQEWRYSNQPQHF,TGCGCCAGCAGCCAAGAATGGAGATATAGCAATCAGCCCCAGCATTTT
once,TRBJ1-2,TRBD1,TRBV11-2,CASSPTGTGYGYTF,TGTGCCAGCAGCCCGACAGGGACGGGCTATGGCTACACCTTC
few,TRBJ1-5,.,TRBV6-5,CASGIQENQPQHF,TGTGCCAGCGGGATACAGGAGAATCAGCCCCAGCATTTT
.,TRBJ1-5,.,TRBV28,CASIPPVGAYNQPQHF,TGTGCCAGCATCCCTCCGGTAGGGGCCTACAATCAGCCCCAGCATTTT
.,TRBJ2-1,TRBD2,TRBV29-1,CSVEDLLAGGSYNEQFF,TGCAGCGTTGAAGATCTTCTAGCGGGAGGAAGCTACAATGAGCAGTTCTTC
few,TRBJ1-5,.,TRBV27,CASRSGGGLNQPQHF,TGTGCCAGCAGATCGGGGGGGGGTCTCAATCAGCCCCAGCATTTT
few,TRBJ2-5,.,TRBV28,CASSRPQGRETQYF,TGTGCCAGCAGCCGACCCCAGGGACGTGAGACCCAGTACTTC
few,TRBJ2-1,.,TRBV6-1,CASSKTSLRFF,TGTGCCAGCAGTAAAACTAGTTTACGGTTCTTC
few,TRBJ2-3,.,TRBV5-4,CASSRLAGGDTQYF,TGTGCCAGCAGCCGCTTGGCGGGTGGAGATACGCAGTATTTT